This T cell receptor (beta chain) emerged from a study of beta chain features in type 1 diabetes. Every bit of the isolated RNA underwent reverse transcription, so sequencing read expressed TCRB transcripts. The data were produced by immunoSEQ multiplex PCR, yet TCRdb's version contains in-frame clones alone and is incomplete. The table includes some 900,000 clones, 15% to 20% detected once. The CDR3 consists of 14 residues. CDR1 and CDR2 (germline): SEHNR, FQNEAQ (reference sequence). V was clipped by 7 bases and J by 0 bases; unmatched bases: 6. The rearrangement joins TRBV7-9 to TRBJ2-7; 7 bases line up with TRBD2. Sequencing was done on a sample of naive CD4+ T cells from blood. The sequence was obtained from a woman aged 18-29 years in good health. CDR3 sequence reads: CASTRRESSYEQYF. The CDR3 DNA reads TGTGCCAGCACCCGGCGGGAGTCCTCCTACGAGCAGTACTTC.